The rows below give T cell receptor beta chains drawn from one sample of a study of T cells in Graves' hyperthyroidism and ophthalmopathy. TCRdb ran MiXCR on the multiplex PCR reads and lists one entry per CDR3 protein. The table records around 250,000 distinct CDR3 sequences, less than 20% of them present only once. Sequencing used blood. The origin of the receptors is a woman younger than 30 with Graves' ophthalmopathy. Each CDR3 is given with its conserved first and last residue. The order of the fields is J gene, CDR3 length, clone size, D gene, V gene, CDR3 protein, CDR3 DNA. A D gene is named only where the DNA matches it firmly. The size entry gives once, few or many counts, or a class when the clone is expanded.

TRBJ1-1 | 13 | many | . | TRBV6-5 | CASSYRWNTEAFF | TGTGCCAGCAGTTACAGGTGGAACACTGAAGCTTTCTTT
TRBJ1-5 | 13 | many | TRBD1 | TRBV24-1 | CATRDSAAGPQHF | TGTGCCACAAGGGACAGCGCAGCCGGGCCCCAGCATTTT
TRBJ1-1 | 17 | many | . | TRBV11-2 | CASRLLEGRRLPRRAFF | TGTGCCAGCAGACTCTTGGAGGGACGGAGACTGCCCAGAAGAGCTTTCTTT
TRBJ1-2 | 13 | many | . | TRBV2 | CASSLQGRYGYTF | TGTGCCAGCAGTCTACAGGGTCGCTATGGCTACACCTTC
TRBJ2-1 | 15 | many | . | TRBV7-9 | CASSEQGGSYNEQFF | TGTGCCAGCAGCGAGCAGGGGGGGTCCTACAATGAGCAGTTCTTC
TRBJ1-2 | 13 | many | . | TRBV3-1 | CASSQVQDYGYTF | TGTGCCAGCAGCCAAGTACAGGACTATGGCTACACCTTC
TRBJ1-5 | 14 | many | . | TRBV6-2/TRBV6-3 | CASRAGRTNQPQHF | TGTGCCAGCAGAGCGGGACGGACTAATCAGCCCCAGCATTTT
TRBJ2-7 | 14 | many | . | TRBV18 | CASSPGSGAYEQYF | TGTGCCAGCTCACCTGGGTCTGGCGCCTACGAGCAGTACTTC
TRBJ2-1 | 11 | many | . | TRBV28 | CASSPQTEQFF | TGTGCCAGCAGCCCCCAGACTGAGCAGTTCTTC
TRBJ2-5 | 18 | many | . | TRBV18 | CASSRWRYGSGFQETQYF | TGTGCCAGCTCACGGTGGAGGTATGGTAGCGGTTTTCAAGAGACCCAGTACTTC
TRBJ2-7 | 12 | many | TRBD1 | TRBV30 | CAWSSTGNEQYF | TGTGCCTGGAGTTCGACAGGGAACGAGCAGTACTTC
TRBJ1-2 | 14 | many | . | TRBV7-9 | CASSLLGGNYGYTF | TGTGCCAGCAGCTTACTTGGGGGGAACTATGGCTACACCTTC
TRBJ1-6 | 15 | many | TRBD1 | TRBV6-1 | CASSETGHGPSPLHF | TGTGCCAGCAGTGAGACAGGGCATGGACCGTCACCCCTCCACTTT
TRBJ2-1 | 13 | many | . | TRBV15 | CATSRARANEQFF | TGTGCCACCAGCAGAGCTCGGGCGAATGAGCAGTTCTTC
TRBJ1-2 | 14 | many | . | TRBV24-1 | CATRDSGTAYGYTF | TGTGCCACCAGGGATTCCGGGACGGCCTATGGCTACACCTTC
TRBJ2-3 | 19 | many | TRBD2 | TRBV9 | CASSVGLSLAGGAADTQYF | TGTGCCAGCAGCGTAGGACTAAGTCTAGCGGGGGGCGCCGCAGATACGCAGTATTTT